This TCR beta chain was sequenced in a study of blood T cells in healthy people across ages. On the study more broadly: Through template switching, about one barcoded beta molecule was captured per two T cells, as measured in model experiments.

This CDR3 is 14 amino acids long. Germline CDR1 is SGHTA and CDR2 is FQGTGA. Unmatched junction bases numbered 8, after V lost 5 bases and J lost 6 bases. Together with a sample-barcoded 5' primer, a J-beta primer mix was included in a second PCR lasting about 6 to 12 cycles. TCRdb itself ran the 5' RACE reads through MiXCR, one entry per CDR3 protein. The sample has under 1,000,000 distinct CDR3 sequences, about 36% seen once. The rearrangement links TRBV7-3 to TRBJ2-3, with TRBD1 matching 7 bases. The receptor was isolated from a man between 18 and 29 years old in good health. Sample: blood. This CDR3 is CASSEQGPRDTQYF. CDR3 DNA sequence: TGTGCCAGCAGCGAACAGGGGCCCCGTGATACGCAGTATTTT.